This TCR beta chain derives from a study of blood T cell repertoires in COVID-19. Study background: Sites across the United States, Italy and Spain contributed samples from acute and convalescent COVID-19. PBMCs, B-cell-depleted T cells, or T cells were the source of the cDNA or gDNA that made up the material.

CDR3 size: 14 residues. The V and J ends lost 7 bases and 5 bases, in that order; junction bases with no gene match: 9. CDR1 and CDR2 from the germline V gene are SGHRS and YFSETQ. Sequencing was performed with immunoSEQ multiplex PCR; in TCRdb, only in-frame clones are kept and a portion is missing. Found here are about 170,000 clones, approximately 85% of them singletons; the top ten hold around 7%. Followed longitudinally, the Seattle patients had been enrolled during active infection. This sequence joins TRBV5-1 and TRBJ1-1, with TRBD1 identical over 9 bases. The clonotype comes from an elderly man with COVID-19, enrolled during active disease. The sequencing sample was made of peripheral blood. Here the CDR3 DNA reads TGCGCCAGCGGGCGGACAGGGGTCGAGACTGAAGCTTTCTTT. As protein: CASGRTGVETEAFF.